One sample yielded the 23 T cell receptor beta chains listed below, sequenced in a study of T cell clonality in common variable immunodeficiency. Here immunoSEQ multiplex PCR was the method, and the copy in TCRdb shows in-frame clones only, minus some. This sample has roughly 43,000 clones, each found more than once. The sample was peripheral blood mononuclear cells. The receptor set was obtained from a person aged 18 to 75 in good health.

This clone was recorded many times. The sequence runs out 3 residues before the end of the CDR3; the remainder is reconstructed from the germline J gene. V and J are TRBV20-1 and TRBJ2-7; 7 bases line up with TRBD2. The CDR3 is made up of 17 amino acids. The germline V gene has CDR1 DFQATT and CDR2 SNEGSKA (reference sequence). V gave up 2 bases and J gave up 1 base; unmatched junction bases: 14. The CDR3 reads CSARPPTGSGGSYEQYF. The CDR3 DNA, read in part, is TGCAGTGCTAGACCCCCCACCGGTTCGGGGGGTTCCTACGAG.

This clone came up many times. With the read ending 3 residues before the CDR3 end, the germline J gene is used to fill in that end. The chain has TRBV7-9 and TRBJ1-1; possibly TRBD1 for D (6 bases). The CDR3 extends over 14 amino acids. V was shortened by 4 bases and J by 1 base, with 10 bases between the two germline ends. Germline V gene lookup returns CDR1 SEHNR and CDR2 FQNEAQ (reference sequence). The sequenced CDR3 bases are TGTGCCAGCAGCTACTCGACAGGGAACACTGAA. Translated: CASSYSTGNTE. The full CDR3 reads CASSYSTGNTEAFF.

This clone has ten or more counts. The sequence runs out 3 residues before the end of the CDR3; the remainder is reconstructed from the germline J gene. This rearrangement joins TRBV28 to TRBJ1-5; D perhaps matches TRBD1 (6 bases). V was clipped by 7 bases and J by 6 bases, with 10 bases between them. Germline V lookup: CDR1 MDHEN, CDR2 SYDVKM. The CDR3 has 12 amino acids. The CDR3 bases that were read are TGTGCCAGCAACAGGGAACTTCAGCCC. Amino acids: CASNRELQP. The CDR3, in full, reads CASNRELQPQHF.

With regard to this clone: The read terminates 3 residues before the CDR3 end, so the remaining end is supplied by the germline J gene. The chain combines TRBV19 with TRBJ2-5; 13 positions match TRBD2. After removal of 5 bases from V and 4 bases from J, the junction contained 10 bases not matched to a gene. Germline CDR1 and CDR2: LNHDA and SQIVND (reference sequence). This CDR3 comprises 17 residues. The sequenced part of the CDR3 DNA is TGTGCCAGTAGTCCACTTCCGGGACTAGCGGGGAGAGAGACC. This codes for CASSPLPGLAGRET. The whole CDR3 reads CASSPLPGLAGRETQYF.

Many counts were recorded for this clone. The read stops 3 residues short of the end of the CDR3; the missing end is completed from the germline J gene. The rearrangement joins TRBV12-3 or TRBV12-4 to TRBJ2-1; TRBD1 matches 7 bases. This CDR3 has 16 residues. Losses at the gene ends were 3 bases for V and 4 bases for J; bases not matched to a gene: 9. CDR3 DNA, as far as it was read: TGTGCCAGCAGTTTCACAGGGGATGGATTATACAATGAG. It is translated as CASSFTGDGLYNE. The complete CDR3 protein is CASSFTGDGLYNEQFF.

The table lists this clone with many counts. The sequence runs out 3 residues before the end of the CDR3; the remainder is reconstructed from the germline J gene. The chain is built from TRBV19 and TRBJ1-5; D ambiguous. The V end was cut by 8 bases, the J end by 0 bases, with 5 bases between. The CDR3 is 12 residues long. The V gene's germline CDR1 is LNHDA and CDR2 SQIVND (reference sequence). CDR3 bases read: TGTGCCAGTGCAGGTAGCAATCAGCCC. Protein sequence: CASAGSNQP. The whole CDR3 sequence reads CASAGSNQPQHF.

This clone was counted many times. The read comes to an end 3 residues before the CDR3 does, leaving the germline J gene to fill in the end. This chain uses TRBV27 with TRBJ2-7, with D tentatively TRBD1 (5 bases). Germline V CDR1 and CDR2: MNHEY, SMNVEV (reference sequence). This CDR3 region has 15 residues. Trimming stripped 3 bases from V and 3 bases from J, with 15 bases between. The CDR3 bases that were read are TGTGCCAGCAGTTTTGAGGCAGGGCAAAGCTACGAG. This codes for CASSFEAGQSYE. The whole CDR3 is CASSFEAGQSYEQYF.

In this sample, this clone turned up many times. The CDR3 extends 3 residues past the end of the read, so its final part is completed from the germline J gene. The chain joins TRBV18 to TRBJ1-6, with TRBD1 as a possible D gene (6 bases). Trimming took 3 bases from V and 9 from J, leaving 18 bases between them. The CDR3 runs 16 residues. Germline V gives CDR1 KGHSH, CDR2 LQKENI. The DNA read from the CDR3 is TGTGCCAGCTCACCCGACAGTTCCCTAGGGGGTTCACCC. Translation gives CASSPDSSLGGSP. In full, the CDR3 is CASSPDSSLGGSPLHF.

Ten or more counts support this clone. The read comes to an end 3 residues before the CDR3 does, leaving the germline J gene to fill in the end. This chain joins TRBV18 and TRBJ1-3; 7 nucleotides align to TRBD1. The CDR3 has 18 residues. Unmatched junction bases numbered 18, after V lost 2 bases and J lost 8 bases. Germline-derived CDR1 and CDR2 are KGHSH and LQKENI. Partial CDR3 DNA: TGTGCCAGCTCACCATATCCGAAACCGGGACAGTTTAATGACACC. It encodes CASSPYPKPGQFNDT. Given in full, the CDR3 is CASSPYPKPGQFNDTIYF.

This clone has ten or more counts. The read falls 3 residues short of the CDR3 end, and the missing part is taken from the germline J gene. The rearrangement joins TRBV19 to TRBJ1-5, with D possibly TRBD1 on 5 matching bases. V lost 7 bases to trimming and J lost 1 base, with 20 bases between them. Germline CDR1 reads LNHDA; CDR2 reads SQIVND (reference sequence). CDR3 length equals 17 residues. The sequenced CDR3 bases are TGTGCCAGTACTCCCACGAAGGGGCGTGGGAGCAATCAGCCC. This sequence encodes CASTPTKGRGSNQP. The whole CDR3 protein is CASTPTKGRGSNQPQHF.

This clone was detected many times. The CDR3 goes on 3 residues after the read ends, and that part is filled in from the germline J gene. The chain carries TRBV19 and TRBJ2-3; 11 bases map to TRBD2. V lost 3 bases, J lost 6 bases, and 8 bases stayed unmatched. CDR3 length: 16 amino acids. Germline CDR1 is LNHDA and CDR2 is SQIVND (reference sequence). This chain's CDR3 is CASSIASGGPLDTQYF. CDR3 DNA, as far as it was read: TGTGCCAGTAGTATTGCTAGCGGGGGGCCCCTGGATACG.

This clone occurred many times. Coverage ceases 3 residues before the CDR3 finishes, and the germline J gene fills in the end. The chain uses TRBV7-9 and TRBJ2-7, with 11 nucleotides matching TRBD1. There are 14 residues in the CDR3. The germline CDR1 and CDR2 sequences are SEHNR and FQNEAQ (reference sequence). The junction had 7 bases not matched to a gene; V was cut back by 6 bases and J by 6 bases. CDR3 DNA (partial): TGTGCCAGCAGACAATCCGGGACAGGGGGCGAG. Its protein is CASRQSGTGGE. The complete CDR3 reads CASRQSGTGGEQYF.

This clone was picked up many times. The read is 3 residues too short to cover the CDR3 end, so that end is filled in from the germline J gene. This chain uses TRBV2 with TRBJ1-5; TRBD1 agrees at 7 bases. Losses at the gene ends were 6 bases for V and 2 bases for J; bases not matched to a gene: 7. The CDR3 has 15 residues. CDR1 and CDR2 (germline): SNHLY, FYNNEI. The CDR3 reads CASRAGGSGNQPQHF. The DNA read from the CDR3 is TGTGCCAGCAGAGCAGGGGGAAGTGGCAATCAGCCC.

This clone came up many times. CDR3 region: CATSRDLTGELFF. The CDR3 bases that were read are TGTGCCACCAGCAGAGATCTCACCGGGGAG. V is TRBV15 and J is TRBJ2-2; D remains unclear. The sequenced fragment ends 3 residues before the CDR3 boundary, so the rest is inferred from the germline J gene. V lost 0 bases to trimming and J lost 4 bases, with 3 bases between them. The CDR3 sequence is 13 residues long. Germline V gene lookup returns CDR1 LNHNV and CDR2 YYDKDF (reference sequence).

This clone appeared many times. The sequenced CDR3 bases are TGTGCCACCACCCCAGGACTCTGGAACACTGAA. Its translation: CATTPGLWNTE. In full, the CDR3 reads CATTPGLWNTEAFF. The chain is built from TRBV11-2 and TRBJ1-1; D is unclear. The CDR3 end lies 3 residues beyond the end of the read and is filled in from the germline J gene. This CDR3 comprises 14 residues. V was cut by 10 bases and J by 1 base, with 16 bases left in between. Germline V gene lookup returns CDR1 SGHAT and CDR2 FQNNGV.

At least ten counts were recorded for this clone. Coverage ceases 3 residues before the CDR3 finishes, and the germline J gene fills in the end. This sequence joins TRBV14 and TRBJ1-6; 8 bases are shared with TRBD1. CDR1 SGHDN and CDR2 FVKESK come from the germline V gene. The ends lost 1 base at V and 3 bases at J; junction bases unmatched: 5. The CDR3 consists of 17 residues. The CDR3 loop is CASSQASGTGYNSPLHF. The CDR3 bases that were read are TGTGCCAGCAGCCAAGCATCCGGGACAGGCTATAATTCACCC.

This clone was recorded many times. The read finishes 3 residues shy of the CDR3 end, and the germline J gene is used to complete it. The J gene is TRBJ2-1, the V gene TRBV30; 9 nucleotides line up with TRBD2. The germline V gene has CDR1 GTSNPN and CDR2 SVGIG (reference sequence). J was trimmed by 5 bases and V by 4 bases; bases with no gene match: 6. This CDR3 spans 14 amino acids. CDR3 DNA, as far as it was read: TGTGCCTGGAACTGGCTAGCGGGGCACAATGAG. Translated, it gives CAWNWLAGHNE. The full CDR3 reads CAWNWLAGHNEQFF. The variable domain in full, completed from reference TRBV30 and TRBJ2-1, reads SQTIHQWPATLVQPVGSPLSLECTVEGTSNPNLYWYRQAAGRGLQLLFYSVGIGQISSEVPQNLSASRPQDRQFILSSKKLLLSDSGFYLCAWNWLAGHNEQFFGPGTRLTVL.

This clone was picked up many times. Read data end 3 residues before the CDR3 end; the end is taken from the germline J gene. The chain is built from TRBV5-1 and TRBJ1-5; TRBD1 aligns across 7 bases. V lost 0 bases and J lost 6; bases outside the gene matches: 6. This CDR3 region has 15 residues. Per germline, CDR1 SGHRS and CDR2 YFSETQ. This CDR3 reads CASSLAGGTGQPQHF. Incomplete CDR3 DNA: TGCGCCAGCAGCTTGGCAGGGGGTACGGGTCAGCCC. The variable domain in full, with the rest retrieved from reference TRBV5-1 and TRBJ1-5, is KAGVTQTPRYLIKTRGQQVTLSCSPISGHRSVSWYQQTPGQGLQFLFEYFSETQRNKGNFPGRFSGRQFSNSRSEMNVSTLELGDSALYLCASSLAGGTGQPQHFGDGTRLSIL.

This clone was detected many times. The read halts 3 residues ahead of the CDR3 end, with the missing end drawn from the germline J gene. The V gene is TRBV30, the J gene TRBJ2-1; 11 nucleotides line up with TRBD2. This CDR3 has 15 amino acids. The V and J ends lost 1 base and 7 bases, in that order; junction bases with no gene match: 6. Germline V lookup: CDR1 GTSNPN, CDR2 SVGIG (reference sequence). Partial CDR3 DNA: TGTGCCTGGAGTGCAACTAGCGGGAGCTGGAATGAG. It specifies CAWSATSGSWNE. The entire CDR3 is CAWSATSGSWNEQFF.

This clone was detected many times. The read falls 3 residues short of the CDR3 end, and the missing part is taken from the germline J gene. This sequence joins TRBV6-1 and TRBJ1-2; TRBD1 might be the D (5 bases). CDR1 and CDR2 (germline): MNHNS, SASEGT. This CDR3 comprises 14 residues. V gave up 2 bases and J gave up 4 bases, with 11 bases separating them. This CDR3 is CASSEKGLGYGYTF. The sequenced part of the CDR3 DNA is TGTGCCAGCAGTGAAAAGGGGCTCGGCTATGGC.

This clone has ten or more counts. The CDR3 extends 3 residues past the end of the read, so its final part is completed from the germline J gene. This chain joins TRBV7-9 and TRBJ2-7, with 8 bases matching TRBD1. The CDR3 has 15 residues. Per germline, CDR1 SEHNR and CDR2 FQNEAQ (reference sequence). The V and J ends lost 5 bases and 0 bases, in that order; junction bases with no gene match: 6. CDR3 bases read: TGTGCCAGCAGCAATGGGACAGGAATCTCCTACGAG. It encodes CASSNGTGISYE. The complete CDR3 protein is CASSNGTGISYEQYF. Full variable domain (rest looked up from reference TRBV7-9 and TRBJ2-7): DTGVSQNPRHKITKRGQNVTFRCDPISEHNRLYWYRQTLGQGPEFLTYFQNEAQLEKSRLLSDRFSAERPKGSFSTLEIQRTEQGDSAMYLCASSNGTGISYEQYFGPGTRLTVT.

This clone has ten or more counts. The read ends 3 residues shy of where the CDR3 ends; the end is completed using the germline J gene. This sequence joins TRBV4-1 and TRBJ2-5; D is possibly TRBD1 (6 bases). The ends were cut back, 2 bases at V and 3 bases at J, with 19 bases in the middle. Germline-derived CDR1 and CDR2 are MGHRA and YSYEKL. This CDR3 region has 17 residues. The DNA read from the CDR3 is TGCGCCAGCAGCCAACATAGTTTCCGGGACACCGAAGAGACC. Translating gives CASSQHSFRDTEET. The full CDR3 protein reads CASSQHSFRDTEETQYF.

Ten or more counts support this clone. CDR3 residues: CASRTGGSNTGELFF. Partial CDR3 DNA: TGTGCCAGCAGGACAGGGGGCTCGAACACCGGGGAG. The chain recombines TRBV7-6 with TRBJ2-2; TRBD1 agrees at 10 bases. The read falls 3 residues short of the CDR3 end, and the missing part is taken from the germline J gene. CDR1 and CDR2 (germline): SGHVS, FNYEAQ. This CDR3 contains 15 residues. The V segment lost 6 bases and the J segment 0 bases; nucleotides outside the gene matches: 1.